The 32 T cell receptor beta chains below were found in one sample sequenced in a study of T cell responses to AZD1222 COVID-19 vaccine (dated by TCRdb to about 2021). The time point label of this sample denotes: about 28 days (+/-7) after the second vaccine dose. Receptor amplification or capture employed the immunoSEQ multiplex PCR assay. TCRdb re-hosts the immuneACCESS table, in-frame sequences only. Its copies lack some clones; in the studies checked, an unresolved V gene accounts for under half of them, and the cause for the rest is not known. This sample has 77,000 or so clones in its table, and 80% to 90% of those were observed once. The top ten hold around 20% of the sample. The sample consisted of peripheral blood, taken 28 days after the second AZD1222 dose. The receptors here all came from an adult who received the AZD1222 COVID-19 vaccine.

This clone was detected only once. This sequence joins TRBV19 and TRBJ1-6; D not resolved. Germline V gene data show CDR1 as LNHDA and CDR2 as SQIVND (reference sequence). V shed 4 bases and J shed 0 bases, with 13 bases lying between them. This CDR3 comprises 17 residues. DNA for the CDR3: TGTGCCAGTAGTACCTCGGGCAGGCTCTCCTATAATTCACCCCTCCACTTT. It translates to CASSTSGRLSYNSPLHF. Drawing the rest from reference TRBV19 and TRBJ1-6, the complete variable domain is DGGITQSPKYLFRKEGQNVTLSCEQNLNHDAMYWYRQDPGQGLRLIYYSQIVNDFQKGDIAEGYSVSREKKESFPLTVTSAQKNPTAFYLCASSTSGRLSYNSPLHFGNGTRLTVT.

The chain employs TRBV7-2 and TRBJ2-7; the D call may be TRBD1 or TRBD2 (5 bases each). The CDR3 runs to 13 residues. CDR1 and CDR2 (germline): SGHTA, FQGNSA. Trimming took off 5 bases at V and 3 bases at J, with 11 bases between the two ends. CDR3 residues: CASSVRGGYEQYF. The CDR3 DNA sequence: TGTGCCAGCAGCGTCCGTGGGGGCTACGAGCAGTACTTC. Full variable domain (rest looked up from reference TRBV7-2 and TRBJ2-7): GAGVSQSPSNKVTEKGKDVELRCDPISGHTALYWYRQSLGQGLEFLIYFQGNSAPDKSGLPSDRFSAERTGGSVSTLTIQRTQQEDSAVYLCASSVRGGYEQYFGPGTRLTVT.

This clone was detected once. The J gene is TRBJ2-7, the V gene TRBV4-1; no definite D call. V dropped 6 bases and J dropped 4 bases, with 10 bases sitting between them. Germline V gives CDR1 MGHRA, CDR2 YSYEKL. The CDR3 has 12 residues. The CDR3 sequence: CASSHPPYEQYF. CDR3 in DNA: TGCGCCAGCAGTCACCCCCCGTACGAGCAGTACTTC.

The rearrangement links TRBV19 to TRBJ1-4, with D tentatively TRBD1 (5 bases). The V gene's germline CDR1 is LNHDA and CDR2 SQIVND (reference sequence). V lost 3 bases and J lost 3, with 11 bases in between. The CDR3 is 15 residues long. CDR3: CASSIPGRANEKLFF. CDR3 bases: TGTGCCAGTAGTATCCCGGGACGGGCTAATGAAAAACTGTTTTTT.

CDR3 amino acids: CASSIIGDYGYTF. The DNA of the CDR3 is TGTGCCAGTAGTATTATAGGGGACTATGGCTACACCTTC. V is TRBV19 and J is TRBJ1-2; D may be TRBD1 (5 bases). Trimming shortened V by 3 bases and J by 3 bases, and 8 bases separated the two germline ends. This CDR3 spans 13 amino acids. Germline loops: CDR1 LNHDA, CDR2 SQIVND (reference sequence).

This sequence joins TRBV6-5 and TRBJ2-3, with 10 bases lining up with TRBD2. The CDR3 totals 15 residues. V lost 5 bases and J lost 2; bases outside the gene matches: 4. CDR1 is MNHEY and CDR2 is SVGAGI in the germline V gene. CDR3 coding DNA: TGTGCCAGCAGTCACCTAGCGGGGGCCACAGATACGCAGTATTTT. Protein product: CASSHLAGATDTQYF.

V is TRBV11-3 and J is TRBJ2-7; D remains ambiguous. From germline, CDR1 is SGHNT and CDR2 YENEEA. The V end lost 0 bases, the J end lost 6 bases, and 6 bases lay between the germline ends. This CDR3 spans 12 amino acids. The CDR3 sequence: CASSLDGREQYF. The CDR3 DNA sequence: TGTGCCAGCAGCTTAGATGGACGCGAGCAGTACTTC.

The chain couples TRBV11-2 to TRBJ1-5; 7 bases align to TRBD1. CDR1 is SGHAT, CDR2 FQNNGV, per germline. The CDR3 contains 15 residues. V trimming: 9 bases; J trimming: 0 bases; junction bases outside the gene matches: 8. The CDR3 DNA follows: TGTGCCAGTTTTTTCAGGGGGGCTAGCAATCAGCCCCAGCATTTT. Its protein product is CASFFRGASNQPQHF. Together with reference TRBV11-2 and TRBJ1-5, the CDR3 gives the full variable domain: EAGVAQSPRYKIIEKRQSVAFWCNPISGHATLYWYQQILGQGPKLLIQFQNNGVVDDSQLPKDRFSAERLKGVDSTLKIQPAKLEDSAVYLCASFFRGASNQPQHFGDGTRLSIL.

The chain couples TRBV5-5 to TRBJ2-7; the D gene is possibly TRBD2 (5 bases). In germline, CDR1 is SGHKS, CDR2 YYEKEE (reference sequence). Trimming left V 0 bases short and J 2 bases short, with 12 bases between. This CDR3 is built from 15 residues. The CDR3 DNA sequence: TGTGCCAGCAGCTTGGGTGGAGGAGGCCCCTACGAGCAGTACTTC. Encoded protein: CASSLGGGGPYEQYF. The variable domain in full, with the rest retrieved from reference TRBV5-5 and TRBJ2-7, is DAGVTQSPTHLIKTRGQQVTLRCSPISGHKSVSWYQQVLGQGPQFIFQYYEKEERGRGNFPDRFSARQFPNYSSELNVNALLLGDSALYLCASSLGGGGPYEQYFGPGTRLTVT.

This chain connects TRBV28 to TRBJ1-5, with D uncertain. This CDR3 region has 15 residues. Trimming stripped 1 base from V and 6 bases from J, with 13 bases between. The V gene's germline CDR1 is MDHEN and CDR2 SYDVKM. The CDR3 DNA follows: TGTGCCAGCAGTTTATTTAGCGGGAAGGTTCAGCCCCAGCATTTT. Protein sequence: CASSLFSGKVQPQHF. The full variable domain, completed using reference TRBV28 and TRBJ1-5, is DVKVTQSSRYLVKRTGEKVFLECVQDMDHENMFWYRQDPGLGLRLIYFSYDVKMKEKGDIPEGYSVSREKKERFSLILESASTNQTSMYLCASSLFSGKVQPQHFGDGTRLSIL.

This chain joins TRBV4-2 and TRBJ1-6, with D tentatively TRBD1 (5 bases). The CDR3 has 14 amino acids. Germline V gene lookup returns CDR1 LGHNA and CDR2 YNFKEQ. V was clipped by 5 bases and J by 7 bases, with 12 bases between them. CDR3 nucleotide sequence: TGTGCCAGCAGCAGGGGAGTGGGAAATTCACCCCTCCACTTT. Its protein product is CASSRGVGNSPLHF.

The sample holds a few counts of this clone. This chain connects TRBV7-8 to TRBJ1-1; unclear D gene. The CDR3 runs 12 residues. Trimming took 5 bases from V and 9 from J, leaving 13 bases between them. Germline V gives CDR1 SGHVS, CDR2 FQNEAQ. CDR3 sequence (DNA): TGTGCCAGCAGCCCAGGAGGGTTCCAAGCTTTCTTT. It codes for CASSPGGFQAFF.

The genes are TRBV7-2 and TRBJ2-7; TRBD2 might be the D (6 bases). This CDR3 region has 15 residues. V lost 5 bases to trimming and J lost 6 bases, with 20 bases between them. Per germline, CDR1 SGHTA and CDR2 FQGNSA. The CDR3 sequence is CASSVRSWRDGEQYF. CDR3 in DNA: TGTGCCAGCAGCGTACGGTCCTGGAGGGATGGCGAGCAGTACTTC.

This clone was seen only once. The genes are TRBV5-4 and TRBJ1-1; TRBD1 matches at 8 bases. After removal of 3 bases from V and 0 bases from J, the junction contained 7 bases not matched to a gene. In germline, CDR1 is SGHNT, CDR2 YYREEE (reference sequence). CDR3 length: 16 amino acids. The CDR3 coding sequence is TGTGCCAGCAGCTCCAACAGGGGGATTGTGAACACTGAAGCTTTCTTT. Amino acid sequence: CASSSNRGIVNTEAFF. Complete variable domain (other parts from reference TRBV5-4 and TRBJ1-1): ETGVTQSPTHLIKTRGQQVTLRCSSQSGHNTVSWYQQALGQGPQFIFQYYREEENGRGNFPPRFSGLQFPNYSSELNVNALELDDSALYLCASSSNRGIVNTEAFFGQGTRLTVV.

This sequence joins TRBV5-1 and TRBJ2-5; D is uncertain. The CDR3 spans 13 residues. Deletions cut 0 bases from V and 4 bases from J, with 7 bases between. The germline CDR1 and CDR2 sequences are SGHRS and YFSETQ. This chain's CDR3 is CASSLAFRETQYF. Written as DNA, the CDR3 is TGCGCCAGCAGCTTGGCCTTCCGAGAGACCCAGTACTTC.

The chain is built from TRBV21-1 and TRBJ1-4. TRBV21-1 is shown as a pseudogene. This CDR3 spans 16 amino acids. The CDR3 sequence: CASSRKKAATNEKLFF. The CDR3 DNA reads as TGTGCCAGCAGCCGGAAGAAAGCTGCAACTAATGAAAAACTGTTTTTT.

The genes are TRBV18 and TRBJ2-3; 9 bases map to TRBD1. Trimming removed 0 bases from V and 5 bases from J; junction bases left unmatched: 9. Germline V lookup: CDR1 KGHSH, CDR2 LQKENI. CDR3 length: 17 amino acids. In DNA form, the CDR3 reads TGTGCCAGCTCACCACCGGGGACAGGGAGAGTCGGAGATACGCAGTATTTT. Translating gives CASSPPGTGRVGDTQYF.

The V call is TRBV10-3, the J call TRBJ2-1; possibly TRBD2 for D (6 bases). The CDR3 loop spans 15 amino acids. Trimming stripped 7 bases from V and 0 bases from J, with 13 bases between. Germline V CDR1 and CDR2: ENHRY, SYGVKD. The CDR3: CAIKGNSGSYNEQFF. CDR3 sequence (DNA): TGTGCCATCAAGGGGAATAGCGGCTCCTACAATGAGCAGTTCTTC.

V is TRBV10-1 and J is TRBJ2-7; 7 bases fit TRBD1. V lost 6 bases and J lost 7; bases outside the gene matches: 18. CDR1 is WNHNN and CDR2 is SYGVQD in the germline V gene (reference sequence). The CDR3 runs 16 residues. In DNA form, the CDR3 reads TGCGCCAGCAGCGAGGACCCAGGGGGAATTCGCGGGGAGCAGTACTTC. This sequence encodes CASSEDPGGIRGEQYF.

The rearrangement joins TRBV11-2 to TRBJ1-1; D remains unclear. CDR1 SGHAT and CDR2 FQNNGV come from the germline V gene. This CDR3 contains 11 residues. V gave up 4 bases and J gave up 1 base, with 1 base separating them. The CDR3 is CASSSNTEAFF. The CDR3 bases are TGTGCCAGCAGCTCGAACACTGAAGCTTTCTTT. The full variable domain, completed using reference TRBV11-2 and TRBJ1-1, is EAGVAQSPRYKIIEKRQSVAFWCNPISGHATLYWYQQILGQGPKLLIQFQNNGVVDDSQLPKDRFSAERLKGVDSTLKIQPAKLEDSAVYLCASSSNTEAFFGQGTRLTVV.

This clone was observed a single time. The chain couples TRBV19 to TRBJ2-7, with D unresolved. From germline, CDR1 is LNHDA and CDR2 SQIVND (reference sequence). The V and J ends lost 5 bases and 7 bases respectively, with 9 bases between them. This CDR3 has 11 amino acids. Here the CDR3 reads CASSGVLEQYF. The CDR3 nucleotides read TGTGCCAGTAGTGGAGTTTTGGAGCAGTACTTC.

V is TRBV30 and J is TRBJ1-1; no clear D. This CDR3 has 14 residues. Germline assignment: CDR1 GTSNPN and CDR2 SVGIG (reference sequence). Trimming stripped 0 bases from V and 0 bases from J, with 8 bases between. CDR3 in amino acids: CAWSVPHLNTEAFF. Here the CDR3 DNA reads TGTGCCTGGAGTGTACCCCACCTGAACACTGAAGCTTTCTTT.

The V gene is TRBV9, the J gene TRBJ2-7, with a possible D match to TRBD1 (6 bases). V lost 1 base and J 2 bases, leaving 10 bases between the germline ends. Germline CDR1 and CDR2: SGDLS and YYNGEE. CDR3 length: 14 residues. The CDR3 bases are TGTGCCAGCAGCGTACGGGCAGGGGCCTACGAGCAGTACTTC. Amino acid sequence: CASSVRAGAYEQYF.

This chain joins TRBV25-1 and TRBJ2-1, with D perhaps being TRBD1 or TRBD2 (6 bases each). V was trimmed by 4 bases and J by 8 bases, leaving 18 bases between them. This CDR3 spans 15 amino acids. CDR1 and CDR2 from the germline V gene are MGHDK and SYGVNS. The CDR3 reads CASSVGRGVSYEQFF. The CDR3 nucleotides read TGTGCCAGCAGTGTAGGTAGGGGGGTTTCGTATGAGCAGTTCTTC.

DNA for the CDR3: TGTGCCAGCTCCTACCTCGGGGACAACACTGAAGCTTTCTTT. Its translation: CASSYLGDNTEAFF. The chain couples TRBV27 to TRBJ1-1; possibly TRBD1 for D (5 bases). CDR3 size: 14 residues. Germline V gene lookup returns CDR1 MNHEY and CDR2 SMNVEV (reference sequence). Trimming removed 8 bases from V and 2 bases from J, with 15 bases in between.

Written as DNA, the CDR3 is TGTGCCAGCAGTCAGCAGGGGGTCTATGGCTACACCTTC. It specifies CASSQQGVYGYTF. The rearrangement uses TRBV6-2 or TRBV6-3 and TRBJ1-2; 7 bases are shared with TRBD1. Germline V CDR1 and CDR2: MNHEY, SVGEGT. V was pared by 5 bases and J by 4 bases, with 4 bases of the junction left unmatched. This CDR3 contains 13 residues.

The CDR3 sequence: CASSFTPPNTEAFF. The CDR3 bases are TGCGCCAGCAGCTTTACCCCACCGAACACTGAAGCTTTCTTT. This chain links TRBV5-1 with TRBJ1-1; D not certain. Trimming removed 2 bases from V and 1 base from J, with 9 bases in between. Per germline, CDR1 SGHRS and CDR2 YFSETQ. This CDR3 spans 14 amino acids.

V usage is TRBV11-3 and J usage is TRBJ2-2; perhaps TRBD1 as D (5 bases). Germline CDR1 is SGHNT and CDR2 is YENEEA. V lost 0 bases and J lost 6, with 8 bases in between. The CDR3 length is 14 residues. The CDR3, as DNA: TGTGCCAGCAGCTTAGATTTACAGGCCGGGGAGCTGTTTTTT. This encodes CASSLDLQAGELFF.

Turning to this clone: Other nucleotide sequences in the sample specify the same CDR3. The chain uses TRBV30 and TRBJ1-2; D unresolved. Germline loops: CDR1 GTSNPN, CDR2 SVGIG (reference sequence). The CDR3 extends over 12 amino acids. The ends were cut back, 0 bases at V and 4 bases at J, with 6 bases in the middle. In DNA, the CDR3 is TGTGCCTGGAGTGTCGGAGGCTATGGCTACACCTTC. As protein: CAWSVGGYGYTF.

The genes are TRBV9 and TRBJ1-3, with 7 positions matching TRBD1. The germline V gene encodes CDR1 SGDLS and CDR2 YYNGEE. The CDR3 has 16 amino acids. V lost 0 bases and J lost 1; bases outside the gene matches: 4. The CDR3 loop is CASSVAPGGSGNTIYF. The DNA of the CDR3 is TGTGCCAGCAGCGTAGCTCCAGGGGGATCTGGAAACACCATATATTTT.

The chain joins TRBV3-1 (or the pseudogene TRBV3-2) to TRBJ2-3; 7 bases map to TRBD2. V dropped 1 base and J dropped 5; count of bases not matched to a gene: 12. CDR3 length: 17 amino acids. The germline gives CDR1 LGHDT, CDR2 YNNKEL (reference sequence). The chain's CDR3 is CASSQVGTTKGRDTQYF. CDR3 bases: TGTGCCAGCAGCCAAGTAGGGACTACCAAGGGTCGAGATACGCAGTATTTT.

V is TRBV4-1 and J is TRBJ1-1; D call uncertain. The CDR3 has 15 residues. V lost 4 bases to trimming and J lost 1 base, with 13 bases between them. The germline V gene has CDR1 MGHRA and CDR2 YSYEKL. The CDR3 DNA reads TGCGCCAGCAGCCGAAACGGTCGGGGGAACACTGAAGCTTTCTTT. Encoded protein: CASSRNGRGNTEAFF.